This TCR beta chain appears in the sequencing data of a study of identical twins. Broader study findings: Insertion counts were lower in abundant cord blood beta clonotypes, a trend that memory repertoires did not show.

This clonotype has more than one count but fewer than ten. The antigen remains undetermined. From the 5' RACE reads, TCRdb called clonotypes with MiXCR, one entry per CDR3 protein. The sample carries some 710,000 distinct CDR3 sequences, 6% to 6.5% recorded once. The CDR3 totals 16 residues. J was trimmed by 7 bases and V by 5 bases; bases with no gene match: 13. Germline V CDR1 and CDR2: MNHEY, SMNVEV (reference sequence). The chain uses TRBV27 and TRBJ2-3, with TRBD1 matching over 9 bases. The source is a man aged 18 to 30 in good health. The sample taken for sequencing was naive T cells sorted from blood. CDR3 loop: CASSPKGDRVRNTQYF. CDR3 coding DNA: TGTGCCAGCAGTCCGAAGGGGGACAGGGTTCGAAATACGCAGTATTTT.